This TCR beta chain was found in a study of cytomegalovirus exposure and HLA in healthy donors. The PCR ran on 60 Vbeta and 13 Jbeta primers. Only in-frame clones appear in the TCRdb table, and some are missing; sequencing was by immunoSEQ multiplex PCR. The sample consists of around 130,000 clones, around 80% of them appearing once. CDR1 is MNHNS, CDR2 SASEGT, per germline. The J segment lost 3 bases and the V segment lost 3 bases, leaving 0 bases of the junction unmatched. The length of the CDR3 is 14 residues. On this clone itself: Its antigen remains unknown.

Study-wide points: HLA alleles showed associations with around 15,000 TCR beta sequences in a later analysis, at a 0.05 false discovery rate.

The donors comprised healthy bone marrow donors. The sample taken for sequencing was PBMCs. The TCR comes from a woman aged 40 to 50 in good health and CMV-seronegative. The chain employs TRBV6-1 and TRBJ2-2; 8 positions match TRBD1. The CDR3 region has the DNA TGTGCCAGCAGTGAGACAGGGGACACCGGGGAGCTGTTTTTT. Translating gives CASSETGDTGELFF.